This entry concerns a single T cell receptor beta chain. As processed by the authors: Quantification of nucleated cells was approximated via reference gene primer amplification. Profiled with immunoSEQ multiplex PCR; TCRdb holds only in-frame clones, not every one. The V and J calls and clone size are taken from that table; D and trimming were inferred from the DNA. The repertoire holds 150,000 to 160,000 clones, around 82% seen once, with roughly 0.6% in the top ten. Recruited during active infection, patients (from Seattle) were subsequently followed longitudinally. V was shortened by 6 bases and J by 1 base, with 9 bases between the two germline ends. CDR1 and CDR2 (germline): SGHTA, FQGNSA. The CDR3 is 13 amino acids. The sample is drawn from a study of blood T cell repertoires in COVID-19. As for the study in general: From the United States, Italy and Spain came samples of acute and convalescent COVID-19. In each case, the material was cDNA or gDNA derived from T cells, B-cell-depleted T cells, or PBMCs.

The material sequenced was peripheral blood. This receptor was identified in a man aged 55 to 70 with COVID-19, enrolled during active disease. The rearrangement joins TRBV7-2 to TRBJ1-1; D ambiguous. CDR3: CASSQITNTEAFF. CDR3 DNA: TGTGCCAGCAGTCAGATTACGAACACTGAAGCTTTCTTT. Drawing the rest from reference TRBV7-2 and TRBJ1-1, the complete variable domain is GAGVSQSPSNKVTEKGKDVELRCDPISGHTALYWYRQSLGQGLEFLIYFQGNSAPDKSGLPSDRFSAERTGGSVSTLTIQRTQQEDSAVYLCASSQITNTEAFFGQGTRLTVV.